This TCR beta chain was captured by sequencing in a study of T cells expressing NK-cell markers. Study background: HCMV serostatus: seven of eight sequenced donors positive, one negative.

Overall study results and limits: In several donors, dominant clonotypes made up about 25-65% of CD3+CD56-NKG2C+ cells. The share of CD8+ T cells held by dominant NKG2C+ clonotypes was roughly 1.0-8% in several donors.

Synthesis of TCR beta cDNA relied on 5'RACE template switching carrying UMIs. One entry per CDR3 protein, without DNA, is what TCRdb gives after re-calling the 5' RACE reads. The sample has 500,000 to 700,000 distinct CDR3 sequences. A word on this clonotype: The antigen is unknown.

The CDR3 loop spans 16 amino acids. Germline V lookup: CDR1 SGHAT, CDR2 FQNNGV. This TCR came from a man in his late teens or twenties in good health. The sample taken for sequencing was blood T cells: a sorted CD56 or NKG2C T cell subset, CD4+ or CD8+ T cells, or bulk PBMC T cells (not recorded which). The chain has TRBV11-2 and TRBJ2-1; TCRdb reports TRBD2, a call that lacks DNA to check it against. CDR3 region: CASSFWGTSGDNEQFF.